Below are 10 T cell receptor beta chains sequenced from a single sample in a study of blood T cell repertoires in COVID-19. Assay used: immunoSEQ multiplex PCR; TCRdb lists only in-frame clones, some missing. Among 190,000 or so clones listed, 70% to 85% were seen once. The source material was peripheral blood. The receptors derive from a woman aged 80 or over with acute or convalescent COVID-19.

In its sample, this clone was seen a few times. The rearrangement joins TRBV9 to TRBJ2-5, with a tentative D call TRBD1 (6 bases). Trimming cost V 8 bases and J 4 bases, with 18 bases left between them. Germline V gene sequence: CDR1 SGDLS, CDR2 YYNGEE. CDR3 size: 14 residues. DNA of the CDR3: TGTGCCAGTTCCAGACAGGTGGTAGGAGAGACCCAGTACTTC. It codes for CASSRQVVGETQYF.

This clone was observed a single time. The J gene is TRBJ2-7, the V gene TRBV5-6, with no clear D. This CDR3 has 13 residues. Trimming removed 1 base from V and 7 bases from J, with 12 bases in between. Germline V gives CDR1 SGHDT, CDR2 YYEEEE. CDR3 protein: CASSLLPPREQYF. CDR3 sequence (DNA): TGTGCCAGCAGCTTGCTTCCCCCCCGGGAGCAGTACTTC.

The rearrangement joins TRBV12-2 to TRBJ2-7; TRBD1 reflects the table's D call only, with no check against the DNA. TRBV12-2 has pseudogene status. This CDR3 comprises 18 residues. The CDR3 DNA follows: TGTGCAAGTCGCTTAGTAGGGGATGGCGACAGTCTGGCCTACGAGCAGTACTTC. Translating gives CASRLVGDGDSLAYEQYF.

The chain has TRBV2 and TRBJ1-2; D remains unclear. V lost 7 bases, J lost 5 bases, and 11 bases lay in between. Germline V gene lookup returns CDR1 SNHLY and CDR2 FYNNEI. The CDR3 consists of 12 residues. The CDR3, as DNA: TGTGCCAGCAACTCTCAGGTATATGGCTACACCTTC. Translation: CASNSQVYGYTF.

This chain links TRBV19 with TRBJ2-1; 8 positions agree with TRBD1. The CDR3 has 15 amino acids. Germline V gene sequence: CDR1 LNHDA, CDR2 SQIVND (reference sequence). Losses at the gene ends were 3 bases for V and 5 bases for J; bases not matched to a gene: 6. CDR3 amino acids: CASSISTGEHNEQFF. Written as DNA, the CDR3 is TGTGCCAGTAGTATCTCGACAGGGGAACACAATGAGCAGTTCTTC.

This clone was found once. This chain links TRBV5-4 with TRBJ2-5; 7 nucleotides line up with TRBD1. Germline trimming cut 4 bases from V and 1 base from J; bases unmatched to any gene: 1. The CDR3 is 13 residues long. In germline, CDR1 is SGHNT, CDR2 YYREEE (reference sequence). The CDR3 region has the DNA TGTGCCAGCAGCGGGGACAGCCAAGAGACCCAGTACTTC. As protein: CASSGDSQETQYF. The entire variable domain, with the rest obtained from reference TRBV5-4 and TRBJ2-5, is as follows: ETGVTQSPTHLIKTRGQQVTLRCSSQSGHNTVSWYQQALGQGPQFIFQYYREEENGRGNFPPRFSGLQFPNYSSELNVNALELDDSALYLCASSGDSQETQYFGPGTRLLVL.

This chain connects TRBV9 to TRBJ2-3; 10 nucleotides match TRBD2. Germline V gene data show CDR1 as SGDLS and CDR2 as YYNGEE. The CDR3 length is 17 residues. V dropped 0 bases and J dropped 4; count of bases not matched to a gene: 8. As DNA, the CDR3 is TGTGCCAGCAGCGTAGAACTAGCGGGGACACTTTCAGATACGCAGTATTTT. This gives the protein CASSVELAGTLSDTQYF. Using reference TRBV9 and TRBJ2-3 for the parts outside the CDR3, the full variable domain is DSGVTQTPKHLITATGQRVTLRCSPRSGDLSVYWYQQSLDQGLQFLIQYYNGEERAKGNILERFSAQQFPDLHSELNLSSLELGDSALYFCASSVELAGTLSDTQYFGPGTRLTVL.

This chain uses TRBV5-4 with TRBJ2-3, with TRBD1 matching over 7 bases. In germline, CDR1 is SGHNT, CDR2 YYREEE (reference sequence). There are 15 residues in the CDR3. The V segment lost 6 bases and the J segment 8 bases; nucleotides outside the gene matches: 15. CDR3 DNA: TGTGCCAGCACCCTCGGCTCAGGCCCAGGGGGTACGCAGTATTTT. As protein: CASTLGSGPGGTQYF.

The genes are TRBV7-8 and TRBJ1-1, with D unresolved. Germline V lookup: CDR1 SGHVS, CDR2 FQNEAQ. The CDR3 has 14 amino acids. V was clipped by 6 bases and J by 4 bases, with 15 bases between them. The CDR3 DNA is TGTGCCAGCAGTTCGACCAGCGGTGGCACTGAAGCTTTCTTT. This encodes CASSSTSGGTEAFF.

This chain joins TRBV5-1 and TRBJ1-4; 9 bases agree with TRBD1. CDR3 length: 14 residues. Germline-derived CDR1 and CDR2 are SGHRS and YFSETQ. Losses at the gene ends were 4 bases for V and 8 bases for J; bases not matched to a gene: 6. The CDR3 sequence: CASSAQGAGEKLFF. As DNA, the CDR3 is TGCGCCAGCAGCGCACAGGGGGCAGGGGAAAAACTGTTTTTT.